Listed below are T cell receptor beta chains from one sample, sequenced in a study of monozygotic twins with cystic fibrosis. This table comes from immunoSEQ multiplex PCR, and its TCRdb copy is limited to in-frame clones, with some not included. This table has 30,000 to 40,000 clones, around 96% appearing once. Sample: blood. These receptor sequences come from a girl aged 2 to 10 with cystic fibrosis. The CDR3 runs from the conserved cysteine through the conserved F or W. The D gene is left open where the match is weak. Size tells how often a clone was seen (once, few, many) or the class of an expanded clone, and some rows leave it out.

d_gene	v_gene	j_gene	abundance	CDR3nt	CDR3aa
NA	TRBV4-1	TRBJ2-3	NA	TGCGCCAGCAGCCAAGATCGGTTGGATACGCAGTATTTT	CASSQDRLDTQYF
NA	TRBV5-6	TRBJ1-2	NA	TGTGCCAGCAGCTTCGGGTACGCTAACTATGGCTACACCTTC	CASSFGYANYGYTF
TRBD1	TRBV5-1	TRBJ2-3	NA	TGCGCCAGCAGCAGAACAGGGGTTGATAGCACAGATACGCAGTATTTT	CASSRTGVDSTDTQYF
TRBD1	TRBV27	TRBJ1-2	NA	TGTGCCAGCGCCGACAGGGGTGGCTACACCTTC	CASADRGGYTF
TRBD2	TRBV5-4	TRBJ2-6	NA	TGTGCCAGCAGCTCCTATGGGACTAGCGGGGGGTCCGCCGTCCTGACTTTC	CASSSYGTSGGSAVLTF
TRBD2	TRBV18	TRBJ2-7	once	TGTGCCAGCTCACCACCGCGGACTAGCGGTTTCTCCTACGAGCAGTACTTC	CASSPPRTSGFSYEQYF
NA	TRBV15	TRBJ2-2	NA	TGTGCCACCAGCAAAAAAGGCCCAACCGCCGCGAACACCGGGGAGCTGTTTTTT	CATSKKGPTAANTGELFF
NA	TRBV4-1	TRBJ2-3	once	TGCGCCAGCCAAGGGACTCCCAACACAGATACGCAGTATTTT	CASQGTPNTDTQYF
NA	TRBV14	TRBJ1-5	NA	TGTGCCAGCAGCCAAGGAGTTTTTACAGCAAGTAATCAGCCCCAGCATTTT	CASSQGVFTASNQPQHF
NA	TRBV30	TRBJ1-1	NA	TGTGCCTGGAATAGTATTGGGCTAGGGAACACTGAAGCTTTCTTT	CAWNSIGLGNTEAFF
NA	TRBV25-1	TRBJ1-2	NA	TGTGCCAGCAGTGGACAGACGATTTACTATGGCTACACCTTC	CASSGQTIYYGYTF
TRBD1	TRBV30	TRBJ2-1	NA	TGTGCCTGGAGTGTGAACAGGGGGCGATTTGATGAGCAGTTCTTC	CAWSVNRGRFDEQFF
NA	TRBV29-1	TRBJ1-1	NA	TGCAGCGTCCAAGGGGTGATGAACACTGAAGCTTTCTTT	CSVQGVMNTEAFF
TRBD1	TRBV5-1	TRBJ2-7	NA	TGCGCCAGCAGCTTCACAGGGGACTCCTACGAGCAGTACTTC	CASSFTGDSYEQYF
TRBD2	TRBV7-9	TRBJ2-7	NA	TGTGCCAGCAGCTTAGAGGGGCCTACTAGCGGGGTCTCCTACGAGCAGTACTTC	CASSLEGPTSGVSYEQYF
TRBD1	TRBV19	TRBJ1-5	NA	TGTGCCAGTAGACCGGGACAGGGGAGGCAGCAGCCCCAGCATTTT	CASRPGQGRQQPQHF
NA	TRBV4-1	TRBJ2-7	NA	TGCGCCAGCAGCCAAGACCGGGATAACTACGAGCAGTACTTC	CASSQDRDNYEQYF
TRBD1	TRBV6-5	TRBJ2-3	NA	TGTGCCAGCAGAGGGGACAGGGAGAGCACAGATACGCAGTATTTT	CASRGDRESTDTQYF
NA	TRBV15	TRBJ1-3	NA	TGTGCCACCAGCTCCCAACCACTCTCTGGAAACACCATATATTTT	CATSSQPLSGNTIYF
NA	TRBV10-2	TRBJ1-2	NA	TGCGCCAGCAGTGTGGCGGCCTATGGCTACACCTTC	CASSVAAYGYTF
NA	TRBV15	TRBJ2-3	NA	TGTGCCACCAGCAGAGATCTTCCTAGCCCATTCTTCGTCACAGATACGCAGTATTTT	CATSRDLPSPFFVTDTQYF
NA	TRBV6-4	TRBJ1-2	NA	TGTGCCAGCAGTTTGGGCAGCCTGCGCTATGGCTACACCTTC	CASSLGSLRYGYTF
NA	TRBV5-8	TRBJ1-4	NA	TGTGCCAGCAGCTTGGTTCCAGGTGAAAAACTGTTTTTT	CASSLVPGEKLFF
NA	TRBV28	TRBJ1-2	NA	TGTGCCAGCAGCCCCCTCACGGGCAGGAGAAACTATGGCTACACCTTC	CASSPLTGRRNYGYTF
NA	TRBV5-1	TRBJ2-5	few	TGCGCCAGCAGCTTGGCAGGAGGGGAAGAGACCCAGTACTTC	CASSLAGGEETQYF
TRBD1	TRBV2	TRBJ2-7	NA	TGTGCCTTCCGGGACAGGGATTCCTACGAGCAGTACTTC	CAFRDRDSYEQYF
NA	TRBV7-8	TRBJ2-7	NA	TGTGCCAGCAGCTTAGGGGTGGACGGCTACGAGCAGTACTTC	CASSLGVDGYEQYF
NA	TRBV28	TRBJ2-7	NA	TGTGCCAGCAGTTTTTATCGCCTTTCCTACGAGCAGTACTTC	CASSFYRLSYEQYF
NA	TRBV28	TRBJ2-7	NA	TGTGCCAGCAGTTTGGTTGTTACAACCACCCGTGACGAGCAGTACTTC	CASSLVVTTTRDEQYF
TRBD2	TRBV4-1	TRBJ2-3	NA	TGCGCCAGCAAGTACAGCGGGAGTAAGGAAGGGGGTACGCAGTATTTT	CASKYSGSKEGGTQYF
TRBD1	TRBV7-8	TRBJ1-5	NA	TGTGCCAGCAGCTTGACTGGGGACAGGGGGTTGGTCCAGCCCCAGCATTTT	CASSLTGDRGLVQPQHF
NA	TRBV10-3	TRBJ2-2	NA	TGTGCCATCAGTGAGTCGGTGGCCACCGGGGAGCTGTTTTTT	CAISESVATGELFF
NA	TRBV10-3	TRBJ2-7	NA	TGTGCCATCAGTGGATACCGGGACCGTCACTACGAGCAGTACTTC	CAISGYRDRHYEQYF
NA	TRBV4-2	TRBJ1-5	NA	TGTGCCAGCAGCCAAGAACAGGATAGCAATCAGCCCCAGCATTTT	CASSQEQDSNQPQHF
NA	TRBV5-1	TRBJ2-5	NA	TGCGCCAGCAGCCGGGACCCCGGGATTAAAGAGACCCAGTACTTC	CASSRDPGIKETQYF
NA	TRBV30	TRBJ1-1	NA	TGTGCCTGGAGTGAGACAACAAACTACGGAAGCGGCAGGGGAGAAGCTTTCTTT	CAWSETTNYGSGRGEAFF
NA	TRBV30	TRBJ1-2	once	TGTGCCTGGAGTGTAGAGGCCGGCTACACCTTC	CAWSVEAGYTF
TRBD1	TRBV19	TRBJ2-7	NA	TGTGCCAGTAGTACCAGACAGGGGTCCCACTACGAGCAGTACTTC	CASSTRQGSHYEQYF
TRBD1	TRBV5-1	TRBJ2-7	NA	TGCGCCAGCACGACCGACAGGGCTACATCCTACGAGCAGTACTTC	CASTTDRATSYEQYF
NA	TRBV4-1	TRBJ2-1	NA	TGCGCCAGCAGCTTAGAGGGTAAAGGGTTGGATGAGCAGTTCTTC	CASSLEGKGLDEQFF
NA	TRBV30	TRBJ1-2	NA	TGTGCCTGGAGTACGCGGACTTTAGGCTACACCTTC	CAWSTRTLGYTF
NA	TRBV2	TRBJ2-7	NA	TGTGCCAGCAGTTTAGCTCCCAACTACGAGCAGTACTTC	CASSLAPNYEQYF
TRBD1	TRBV27	TRBJ1-1	few	TGTGCCAGCCCGGACAGGACAAACACTGAAGCTTTCTTT	CASPDRTNTEAFF
NA	TRBV10-1	TRBJ2-2	NA	TGCGCCAGCAGCGATACAGGGAACCACACCGGGGAGCTGTTTTTT	CASSDTGNHTGELFF
NA	TRBV30	TRBJ1-2	NA	TGTGCCTGGAGTGGGGGCAGGGGAGGACGTGGCTACACCTTC	CAWSGGRGGRGYTF
NA	TRBV5-4	TRBJ2-6	NA	TGTGCCAGCAGCTTTTCCTCTGGGGCCAACGTCCTGACTTTC	CASSFSSGANVLTF
NA	TRBV29-1	TRBJ1-1	NA	TGCAGCTCCGGGGAGGTCACTGAAGCTTTCTTT	CSSGEVTEAFF
TRBD2	TRBV12-5	TRBJ2-2	once	TGTGCTAGTGGTTTGATAGGACTAGCTACCGGGGAGCTGTTTTTT	CASGLIGLATGELFF
NA	TRBV28	TRBJ2-2	NA	TGTGCCAGCAGTTTCCTCCTTGCGGACCCGAACACCGGGGAGCTGTTTTTT	CASSFLLADPNTGELFF
TRBD1	TRBV7-9	TRBJ1-1	NA	TGTGCCAGCAGCTTAACCGGGACAGGTAGTTCTGAAGCTTTCTTT	CASSLTGTGSSEAFF
TRBD2	TRBV4-1	TRBJ2-1	NA	TGCGCCAGCAGCCTCCGGACTAGCGGGTCATACAATGAGCAGTTCTTC	CASSLRTSGSYNEQFF
NA	TRBV6-5	TRBJ1-1	NA	TGTGCCACAAGCGGGTCGAACACTGAAGCTTTCTTT	CATSGSNTEAFF